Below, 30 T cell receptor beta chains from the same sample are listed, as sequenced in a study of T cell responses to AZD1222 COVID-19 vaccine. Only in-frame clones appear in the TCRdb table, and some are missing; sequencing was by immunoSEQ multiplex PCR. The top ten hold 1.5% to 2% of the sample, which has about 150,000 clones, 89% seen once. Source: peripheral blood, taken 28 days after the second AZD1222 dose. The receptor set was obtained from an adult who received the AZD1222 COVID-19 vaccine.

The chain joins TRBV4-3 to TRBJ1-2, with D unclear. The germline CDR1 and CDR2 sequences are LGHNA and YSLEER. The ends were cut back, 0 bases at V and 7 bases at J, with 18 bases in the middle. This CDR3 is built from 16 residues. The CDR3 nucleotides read TGCGCCAGCAGCCAAGAACCTAGTGACCTACCCGCTGGCTACACCTTC. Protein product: CASSQEPSDLPAGYTF.

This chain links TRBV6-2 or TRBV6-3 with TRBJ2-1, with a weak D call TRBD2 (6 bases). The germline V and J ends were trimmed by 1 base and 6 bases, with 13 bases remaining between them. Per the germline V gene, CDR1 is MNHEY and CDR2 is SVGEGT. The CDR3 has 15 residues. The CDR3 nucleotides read TGTGCCAGCAGTTACTGGGGTCCTAGCGCCAATGAGCAGTTCTTC. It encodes CASSYWGPSANEQFF.

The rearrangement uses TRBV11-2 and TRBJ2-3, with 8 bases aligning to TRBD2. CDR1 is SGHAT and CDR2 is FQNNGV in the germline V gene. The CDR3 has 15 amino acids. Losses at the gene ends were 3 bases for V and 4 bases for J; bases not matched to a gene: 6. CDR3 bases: TGTGCCAGCAGCTTCCGGGAGGGCATCGCAGATACGCAGTATTTT. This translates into CASSFREGIADTQYF.

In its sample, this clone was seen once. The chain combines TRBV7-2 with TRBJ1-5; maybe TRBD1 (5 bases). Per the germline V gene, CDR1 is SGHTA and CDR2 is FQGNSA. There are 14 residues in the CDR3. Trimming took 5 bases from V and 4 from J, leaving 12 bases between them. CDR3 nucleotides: TGTGCCAGCAGCAGCCAGGGATCAAATCAGCCCCAGCATTTT. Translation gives CASSSQGSNQPQHF.

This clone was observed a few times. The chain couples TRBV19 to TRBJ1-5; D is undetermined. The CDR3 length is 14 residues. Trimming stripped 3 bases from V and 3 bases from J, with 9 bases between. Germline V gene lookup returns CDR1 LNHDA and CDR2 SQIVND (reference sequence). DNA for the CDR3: TGTGCCAGTAGTATTGTACTGCTCAATCAGCCCCAGCATTTT. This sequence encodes CASSIVLLNQPQHF.

This CDR3 reads CASSLNPWRGDRNTEAFF. The CDR3 DNA follows: TGTGCCAGCAGCTTAAATCCGTGGCGAGGGGACCGGAACACTGAAGCTTTCTTT. V and J are TRBV7-9 and TRBJ1-1; D may be TRBD1 (5 bases). Deletions cut 2 bases from V and 1 base from J, with 20 bases between. The CDR3 is 18 amino acids. Looked up from germline, CDR1 is SEHNR and CDR2 is FQNEAQ (reference sequence).

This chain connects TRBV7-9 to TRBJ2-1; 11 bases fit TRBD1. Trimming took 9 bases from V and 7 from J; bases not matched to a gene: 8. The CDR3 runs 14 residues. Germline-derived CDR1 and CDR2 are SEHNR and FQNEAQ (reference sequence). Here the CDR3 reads CARSGQGAGNEQFF. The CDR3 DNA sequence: TGTGCCAGGTCCGGACAGGGGGCGGGGAATGAGCAGTTCTTC.

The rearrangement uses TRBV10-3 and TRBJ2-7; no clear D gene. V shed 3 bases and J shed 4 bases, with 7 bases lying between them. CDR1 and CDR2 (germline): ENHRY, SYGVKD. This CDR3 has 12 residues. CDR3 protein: CAISEPQYEQYF. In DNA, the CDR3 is TGTGCCATCAGTGAACCTCAGTACGAGCAGTACTTC.

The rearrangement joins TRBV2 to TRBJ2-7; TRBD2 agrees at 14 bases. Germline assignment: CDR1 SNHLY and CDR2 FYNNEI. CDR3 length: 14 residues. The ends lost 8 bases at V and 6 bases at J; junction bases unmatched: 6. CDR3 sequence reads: CASGTSGSLREQYF. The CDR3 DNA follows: TGTGCCAGCGGGACTAGCGGGAGCCTTCGCGAGCAGTACTTC.

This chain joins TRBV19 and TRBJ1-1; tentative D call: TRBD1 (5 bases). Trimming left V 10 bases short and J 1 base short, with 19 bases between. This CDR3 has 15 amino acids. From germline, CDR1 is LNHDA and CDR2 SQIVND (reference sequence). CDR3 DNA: TGTGCCACCAAGGGCACAGGCCTACCGAACACTGAAGCTTTCTTT. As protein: CATKGTGLPNTEAFF.

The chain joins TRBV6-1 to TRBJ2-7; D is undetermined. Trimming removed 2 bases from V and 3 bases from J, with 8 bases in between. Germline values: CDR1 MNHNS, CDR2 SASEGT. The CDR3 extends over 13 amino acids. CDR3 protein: CASSERQSYEQYF. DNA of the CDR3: TGTGCCAGCAGTGAAAGGCAGAGCTACGAGCAGTACTTC.

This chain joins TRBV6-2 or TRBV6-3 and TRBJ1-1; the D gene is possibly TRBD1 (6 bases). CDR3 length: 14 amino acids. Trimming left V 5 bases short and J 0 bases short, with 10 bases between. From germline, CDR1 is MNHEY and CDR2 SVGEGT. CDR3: CASSRTDMNTEAFF. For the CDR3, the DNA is TGTGCCAGCAGTAGGACAGATATGAACACTGAAGCTTTCTTT.

CDR3 nucleotide sequence: TGCGCCAGCAGCCAAGTACCGAGGGATGAGCAGTTCTTC. This translates into CASSQVPRDEQFF. The chain uses TRBV4-1 and TRBJ2-1; TRBD2 is a possible D gene (5 bases). Deletions cut 1 base from V and 8 bases from J, with 9 bases between. This CDR3 is built from 13 residues. The germline gives CDR1 MGHRA, CDR2 YSYEKL.

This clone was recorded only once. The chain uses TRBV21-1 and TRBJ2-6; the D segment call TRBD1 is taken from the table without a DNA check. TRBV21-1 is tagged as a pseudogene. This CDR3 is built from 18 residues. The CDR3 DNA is TGTGCCAGCAGCAACCGGGACAGGGGGCGACGAGGGGCCAACGTCCTGACTTTC. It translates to CASSNRDRGRRGANVLTF.

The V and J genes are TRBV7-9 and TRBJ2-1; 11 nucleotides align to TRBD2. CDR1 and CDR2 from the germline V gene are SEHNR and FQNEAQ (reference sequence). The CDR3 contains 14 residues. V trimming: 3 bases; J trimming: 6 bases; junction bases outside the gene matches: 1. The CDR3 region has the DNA TGTGCCAGCAGCTTTCTAGCGGGAGGCAATGAGCAGTTCTTC. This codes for CASSFLAGGNEQFF.

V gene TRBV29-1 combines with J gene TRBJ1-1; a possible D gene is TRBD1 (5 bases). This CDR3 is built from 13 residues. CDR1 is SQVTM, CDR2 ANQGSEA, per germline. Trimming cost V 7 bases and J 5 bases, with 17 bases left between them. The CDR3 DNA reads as TGCAGCGCCCGGGACCTGGGGGGGACTGAAGCTTTCTTT. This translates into CSARDLGGTEAFF. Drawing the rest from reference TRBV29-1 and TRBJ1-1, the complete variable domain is SAVISQKPSRDICQRGTSLTIQCQVDSQVTMMFWYRQQPGQSLTLIATANQGSEATYESGFVIDKFPISRPNLTFSTLTVSNMSPEDSSIYLCSARDLGGTEAFFGQGTRLTVV.

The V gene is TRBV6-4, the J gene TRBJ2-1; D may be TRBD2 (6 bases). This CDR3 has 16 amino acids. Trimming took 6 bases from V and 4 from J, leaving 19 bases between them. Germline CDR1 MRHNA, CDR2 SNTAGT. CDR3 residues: CASSLIADLTYNEQFF. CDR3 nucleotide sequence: TGTGCCAGCAGCCTTATAGCGGATCTCACTTACAATGAGCAGTTCTTC.

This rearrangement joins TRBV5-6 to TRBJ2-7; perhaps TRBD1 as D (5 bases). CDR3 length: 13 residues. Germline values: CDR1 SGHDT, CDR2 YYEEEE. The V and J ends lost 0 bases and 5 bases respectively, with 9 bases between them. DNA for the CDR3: TGTGCCAGCAGCTTGGGACAGAATGACGAGCAGTACTTC. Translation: CASSLGQNDEQYF.

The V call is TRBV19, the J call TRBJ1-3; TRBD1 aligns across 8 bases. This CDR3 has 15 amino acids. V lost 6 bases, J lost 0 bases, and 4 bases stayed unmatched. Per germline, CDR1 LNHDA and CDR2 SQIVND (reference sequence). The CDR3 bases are TGTGCCAGTAGAGCAGGGGGCTACTCTGGAAACACCATATATTTT. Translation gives CASRAGGYSGNTIYF.

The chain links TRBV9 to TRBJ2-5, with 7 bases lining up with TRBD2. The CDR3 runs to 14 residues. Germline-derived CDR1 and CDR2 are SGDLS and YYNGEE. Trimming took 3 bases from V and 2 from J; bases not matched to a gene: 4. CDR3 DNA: TGTGCCAGCAGCGACCCTAGCGGACAAGAGACCCAGTACTTC. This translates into CASSDPSGQETQYF.

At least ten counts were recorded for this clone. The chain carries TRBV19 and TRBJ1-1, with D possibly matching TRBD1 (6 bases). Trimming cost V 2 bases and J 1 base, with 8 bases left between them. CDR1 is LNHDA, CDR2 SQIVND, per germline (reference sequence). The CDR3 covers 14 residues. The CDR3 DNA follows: TGTGCCAGTAGTATAACGGGGGCGAACACTGAAGCTTTCTTT. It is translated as CASSITGANTEAFF.

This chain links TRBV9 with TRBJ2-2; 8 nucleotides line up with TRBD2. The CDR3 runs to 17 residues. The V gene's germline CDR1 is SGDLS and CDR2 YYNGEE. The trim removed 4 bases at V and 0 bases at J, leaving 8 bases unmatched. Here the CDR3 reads CASSYLPGLANTGELFF. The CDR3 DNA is TGTGCCAGCAGCTACCTCCCGGGACTAGCGAACACCGGGGAGCTGTTTTTT.

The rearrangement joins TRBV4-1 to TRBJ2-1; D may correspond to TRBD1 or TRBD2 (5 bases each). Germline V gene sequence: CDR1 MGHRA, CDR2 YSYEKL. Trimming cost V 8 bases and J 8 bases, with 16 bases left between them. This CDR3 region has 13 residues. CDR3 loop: CASRSERGDEQFF. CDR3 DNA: TGCGCCAGCCGCTCGGAGAGGGGCGATGAGCAGTTCTTC.

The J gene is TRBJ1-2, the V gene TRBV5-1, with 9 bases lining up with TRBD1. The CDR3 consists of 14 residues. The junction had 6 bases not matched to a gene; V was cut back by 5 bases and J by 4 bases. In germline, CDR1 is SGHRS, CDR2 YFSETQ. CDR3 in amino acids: CASRATGGAYGYTF. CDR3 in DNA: TGCGCCAGCAGAGCTACAGGGGGCGCCTATGGCTACACCTTC.

CDR3 amino acids: CASSYSSGRAYNEQFF. For the CDR3, the DNA is TGTGCCAGCAGTTACTCTAGCGGGCGAGCCTACAATGAGCAGTTCTTC. The V call is TRBV6-5, the J call TRBJ2-1, with 7 nucleotides matching TRBD2. J was trimmed by 2 bases and V by 0 bases; bases with no gene match: 4. Germline V gene data show CDR1 as MNHEY and CDR2 as SVGAGI. The CDR3 spans 16 residues.

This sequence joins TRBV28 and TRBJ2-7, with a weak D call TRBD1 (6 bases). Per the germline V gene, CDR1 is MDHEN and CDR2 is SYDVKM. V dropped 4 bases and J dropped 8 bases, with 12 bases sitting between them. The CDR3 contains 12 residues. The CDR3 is CASSSPDRQQYF. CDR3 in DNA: TGTGCCAGCAGTTCTCCCGACAGGCAGCAGTACTTC. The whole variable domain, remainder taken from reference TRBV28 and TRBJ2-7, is DVKVTQSSRYLVKRTGEKVFLECVQDMDHENMFWYRQDPGLGLRLIYFSYDVKMKEKGDIPEGYSVSREKKERFSLILESASTNQTSMYLCASSSPDRQQYFGPGTRLTVT.

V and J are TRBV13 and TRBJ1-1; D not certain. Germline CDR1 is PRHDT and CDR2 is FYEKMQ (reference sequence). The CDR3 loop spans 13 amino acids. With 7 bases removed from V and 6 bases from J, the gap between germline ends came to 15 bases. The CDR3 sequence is CASTEGAPPEAFF. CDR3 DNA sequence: TGTGCCAGCACCGAGGGAGCCCCTCCTGAAGCTTTCTTT.

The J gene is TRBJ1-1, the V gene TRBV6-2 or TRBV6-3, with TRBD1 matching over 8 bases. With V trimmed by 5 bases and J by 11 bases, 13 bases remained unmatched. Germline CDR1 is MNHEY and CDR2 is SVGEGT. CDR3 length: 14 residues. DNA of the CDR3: TGTGCCAGCAGTACGGACAGGGCCCCCGTTCAGGCTTTCTTT. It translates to CASSTDRAPVQAFF.

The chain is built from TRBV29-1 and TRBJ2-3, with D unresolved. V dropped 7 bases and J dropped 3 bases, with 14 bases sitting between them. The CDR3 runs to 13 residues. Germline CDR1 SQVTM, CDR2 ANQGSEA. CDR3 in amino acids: CSAVPGMTDTQYF. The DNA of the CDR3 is TGCAGCGCTGTCCCCGGAATGACAGATACGCAGTATTTT.

CDR3 residues: CASTPSRSNTGELFF. For the CDR3, the DNA is TGTGCCAGCACCCCCTCGAGGTCGAACACCGGGGAGCTGTTTTTT. This sequence joins TRBV6-2 or TRBV6-3 and TRBJ2-2; D ambiguous. The V end was cut by 7 bases, the J end by 0 bases, with 12 bases between. Germline CDR1 and CDR2: MNHEY and SVGEGT. This CDR3 is 15 amino acids long.